A single sample is the source of the 12 T cell receptor beta chains below, sequenced in a study of blood T cells in healthy people across ages. The second PCR ran roughly 6 to 11 cycles with a sample-barcoded 5' primer and J-beta primers. Each CDR3 protein is one row after TCRdb ran MiXCR on the 5' RACE reads. The table shows about 1,500,000 distinct CDR3 sequences, with about 28% occurring only once. Sequencing used blood. These TCRs come from a woman aged 25 to 39 in good health.

The chain employs TRBV15 and TRBJ1-1, with 8 bases lining up with TRBD1. CDR3 length: 14 amino acids. Germline CDR1 is LNHNV and CDR2 is YYDKDF (reference sequence). Trimming cost V 0 bases and J 4 bases; bases outside gene matches: 1. The CDR3 loop is CATSRDTGGTEAFF. CDR3 DNA sequence: TGTGCCACCAGCAGAGATACAGGGGGCACTGAAGCTTTCTTT.

There are many counts of this clonotype. The chain employs TRBV7-2 and TRBJ2-4; D gene unclear. CDR3 length: 14 residues. The germline gives CDR1 SGHTA, CDR2 FQGNSA. The V end was cut by 6 bases, the J end by 0 bases, with 9 bases between. CDR3 nucleotides: TGTGCCAGCAGTCAACAGCTAGCCAAAAACATTCAGTACTTC. This codes for CASSQQLAKNIQYF.

This clonotype was seen a handful of times. The V call is TRBV12-3 or TRBV12-4, the J call TRBJ1-2; D call uncertain. V lost 0 bases to trimming and J lost 3 bases, with 2 bases between them. This CDR3 comprises 12 residues. The CDR3: CASSLAHYGYTF. CDR3 nucleotides: TGTGCCAGCAGTTTAGCGCACTATGGCTACACCTTC.

The CDR3 DNA is TGCAGTGCTCCGAGGGAGGATTCATCCTACGAGCAGTACTTC. Translating gives CSAPREDSSYEQYF. The gene calls are TRBV20-1 and TRBJ2-7; tentatively, D is TRBD2 (6 bases). The V gene's germline CDR1 is DFQATT and CDR2 SNEGSKA (reference sequence). V gave up 5 bases and J gave up 1 base, with 15 bases separating them. The length of the CDR3 is 14 residues.

The chain is built from TRBV20-1 and TRBJ2-1, with D possibly matching TRBD1 (5 bases). The V gene's germline CDR1 is DFQATT and CDR2 SNEGSKA (reference sequence). The CDR3 covers 11 residues. Trimming left V 6 bases short and J 9 bases short, with 12 bases between. As DNA, the CDR3 is TGCAGTGCCCTTGACAGAATTGAGCAGTTCTTC. Amino acids: CSALDRIEQFF.

The chain combines TRBV5-1 with TRBJ2-5; D perhaps matches TRBD2 (6 bases). This CDR3 has 15 residues. Germline-derived CDR1 and CDR2 are SGHRS and YFSETQ. Trimming cost V 4 bases and J 5 bases, with 18 bases left between them. CDR3 coding DNA: TGCGCCAGCAGCGCCTACCTCGGGGGAATGGAGACCCAGTACTTC. This gives the protein CASSAYLGGMETQYF.

The chain combines TRBV4-1 with TRBJ1-2; 8 positions agree with TRBD1. The CDR3 is 14 amino acids. Germline V gene data show CDR1 as MGHRA and CDR2 as YSYEKL. The trim removed 0 bases at V and 8 bases at J, leaving 5 bases unmatched. CDR3 sequence: CASSQDWGQDGYTF. The DNA for the CDR3 is TGCGCCAGCAGCCAAGATTGGGGACAGGACGGCTACACCTTC.

This clonotype was seen a handful of times. The chain has TRBV7-2 and TRBJ2-3, with D possibly TRBD2 on 6 matching bases. The CDR3 contains 15 residues. Germline V gene lookup returns CDR1 SGHTA and CDR2 FQGNSA. Trimming cost V 5 bases and J 2 bases, with 14 bases left between them. DNA of the CDR3: TGTGCCAGCAGCACTCAGGGACTTCACACAGATACGCAGTATTTT. This encodes CASSTQGLHTDTQYF.

This rearrangement joins TRBV6-5 to TRBJ2-5, with 8 bases matching TRBD2. CDR1 and CDR2 (germline): MNHEY, SVGAGI. CDR3 length: 14 amino acids. J gave up 5 bases and V 6 bases, and 8 bases lay outside the gene matches. The CDR3: CASSPGGVLETQYF. Here the CDR3 DNA reads TGTGCCAGCAGCCCCGGGGGGGTACTCGAGACCCAGTACTTC.

Ten or more counts support this clonotype. The chain joins TRBV20-1 to TRBJ2-7, with D maybe TRBD2 (6 bases). Trimming cost V 4 bases and J 2 bases, with 21 bases left between them. The CDR3 is 16 residues long. Germline CDR1 reads DFQATT; CDR2 reads SNEGSKA (reference sequence). CDR3 sequence (DNA): TGCAGTGCTATTACGCCCGGCGGGACGGGAACCTACGAGCAGTACTTC. It yields the protein CSAITPGGTGTYEQYF.

This clonotype was counted a few times. Germline is not matched at one junction end, which may reflect a read error. The chain has TRBV4-1 and TRBJ1-5; 8 positions agree with TRBD1. The CDR3 consists of 15 residues. Germline lookup yields CDR1 MGHRA and CDR2 YSYEKL. In DNA form, the CDR3 reads TGCACCAGCAGCCAAGGCAGGGGGCAAGCACTGCCCCAGCATTTT. Residues: CTSSQGRGQALPQHF.

This clonotype was detected a few times. This chain joins TRBV12-5 and TRBJ1-4; no definite D call. Germline V gives CDR1 LGHNT, CDR2 FRNRAP. Deletions cut 0 bases from V and 4 bases from J, with 12 bases between. This CDR3 has 16 residues. The CDR3 region is CASGLVRGLGNEKLFF. In DNA form, the CDR3 reads TGTGCTAGTGGTTTGGTACGAGGACTGGGTAATGAAAAACTGTTTTTT.